This T cell receptor beta chain was found in a study of blood T cell repertoires in COVID-19. Sequencing was performed with immunoSEQ multiplex PCR; in TCRdb, only in-frame clones are kept and a portion is missing. The sample yields approximately 260,000 clones, around 90% seen once. This CDR3 has 14 residues. CDR1 GTSNPN and CDR2 SVGIG come from the germline V gene (reference sequence). The V and J ends lost 4 bases and 11 bases respectively, with 23 bases between them. The chain uses TRBV30 and TRBJ1-1; TRBD1 might be the D (6 bases). The specimen sequenced was peripheral blood. This sequence was found in a woman aged 40 to 50 with acute or convalescent COVID-19. The CDR3, as DNA: TGTGCCTGGACCCCCAGCGACAGGTTTTCGTCGGCTTTCTTT. Its protein product is CAWTPSDRFSSAFF.